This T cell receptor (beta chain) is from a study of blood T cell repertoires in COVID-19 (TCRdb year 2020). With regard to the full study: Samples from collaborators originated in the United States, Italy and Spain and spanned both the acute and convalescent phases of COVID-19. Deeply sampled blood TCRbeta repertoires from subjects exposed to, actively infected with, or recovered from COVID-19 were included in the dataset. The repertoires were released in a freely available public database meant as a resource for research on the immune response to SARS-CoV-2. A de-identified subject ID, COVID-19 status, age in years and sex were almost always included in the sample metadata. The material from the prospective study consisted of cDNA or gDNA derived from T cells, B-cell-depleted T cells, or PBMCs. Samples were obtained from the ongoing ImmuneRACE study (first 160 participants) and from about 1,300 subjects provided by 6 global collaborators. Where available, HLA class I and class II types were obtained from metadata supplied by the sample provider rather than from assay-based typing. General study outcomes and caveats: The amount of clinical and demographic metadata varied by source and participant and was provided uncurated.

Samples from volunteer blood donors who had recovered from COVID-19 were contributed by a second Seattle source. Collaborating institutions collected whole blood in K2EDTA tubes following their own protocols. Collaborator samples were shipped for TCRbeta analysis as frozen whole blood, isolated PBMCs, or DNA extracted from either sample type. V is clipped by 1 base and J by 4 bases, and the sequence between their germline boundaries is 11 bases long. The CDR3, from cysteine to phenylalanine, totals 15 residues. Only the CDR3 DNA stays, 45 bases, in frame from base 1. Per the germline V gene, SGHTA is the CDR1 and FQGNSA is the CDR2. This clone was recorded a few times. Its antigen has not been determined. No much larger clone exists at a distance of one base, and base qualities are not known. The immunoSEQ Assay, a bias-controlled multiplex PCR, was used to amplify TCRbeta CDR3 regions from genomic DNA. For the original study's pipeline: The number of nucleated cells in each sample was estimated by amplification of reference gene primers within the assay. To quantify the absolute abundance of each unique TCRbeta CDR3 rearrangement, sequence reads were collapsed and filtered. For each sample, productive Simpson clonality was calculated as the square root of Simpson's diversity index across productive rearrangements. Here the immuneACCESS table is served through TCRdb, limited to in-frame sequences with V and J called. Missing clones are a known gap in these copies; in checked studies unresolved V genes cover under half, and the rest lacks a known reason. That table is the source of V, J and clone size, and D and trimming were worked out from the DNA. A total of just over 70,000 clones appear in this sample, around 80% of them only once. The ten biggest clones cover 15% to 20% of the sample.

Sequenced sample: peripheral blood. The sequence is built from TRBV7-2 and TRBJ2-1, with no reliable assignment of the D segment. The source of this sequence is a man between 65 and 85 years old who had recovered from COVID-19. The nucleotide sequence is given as TGTGCCAGCAGCTTAGAACTAAACCTGTACAATGAGCAGTTCTTC. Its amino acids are CASSLELNLYNEQFF.